These 27 T cell receptor beta chains share one sample of origin, sequenced in a study of cytomegalovirus exposure and HLA in healthy donors. TCRdb's copy holds only in-frame clones and misses some; the assay was immunoSEQ multiplex PCR. This table holds approximately 300,000 clones, around 86% found once. The sequencing input was PBMCs. These receptors were collected from a woman in her late teens or twenties in good health and CMV-seronegative.

This chain links TRBV30 with TRBJ2-2, with a weak D call TRBD1 (5 bases). Germline loops: CDR1 GTSNPN, CDR2 SVGIG (reference sequence). Trimming stripped 1 base from V and 10 bases from J, with 10 bases between. This CDR3 contains 12 residues. Here the CDR3 DNA reads TGTGCCTGGAGTGGCCAGGGCCAGGAGCTGTTTTTT. This translates into CAWSGQGQELFF.

As to this clone: This sample also contains other DNA sequences that code for the same CDR3. The rearrangement uses TRBV9 and TRBJ2-7; 7 nucleotides line up with TRBD2. Looked up from germline, CDR1 is SGDLS and CDR2 is YYNGEE. The V and J ends lost 2 bases and 1 base, in that order; junction bases with no gene match: 3. The length of the CDR3 is 14 residues. CDR3 nucleotides: TGTGCCAGCAGCGTTGGCGGGAGTTCCTACGAGCAGTACTTC. The encoded protein is CASSVGGSSYEQYF. The full variable domain, completed using reference TRBV9 and TRBJ2-7, is DSGVTQTPKHLITATGQRVTLRCSPRSGDLSVYWYQQSLDQGLQFLIQYYNGEERAKGNILERFSAQQFPDLHSELNLSSLELGDSALYFCASSVGGSSYEQYFGPGTRLTVT.

The chain joins TRBV29-1 to TRBJ2-1, with 8 bases matching TRBD2. The germline V gene encodes CDR1 SQVTM and CDR2 ANQGSEA. The CDR3 has 16 amino acids. V lost 1 base, J lost 0 bases, and 5 bases stayed unmatched. The CDR3 protein is CSVEGASGSSYNEQFF. CDR3 in DNA: TGCAGCGTTGAAGGGGCGAGCGGGAGCTCCTACAATGAGCAGTTCTTC.

The chain couples TRBV6-5 to TRBJ2-7; tentative D call: TRBD1 (5 bases). The CDR3 loop spans 15 amino acids. The V and J ends lost 1 base and 1 base respectively, with 11 bases between them. Germline V CDR1 and CDR2: MNHEY, SVGAGI. CDR3 sequence: CASSYFPGPSYEQYF. The CDR3 nucleotides read TGTGCCAGCAGTTACTTTCCAGGGCCGTCCTACGAGCAGTACTTC.

The chain couples TRBV25-1 to TRBJ2-7, with 8 positions matching TRBD2. This CDR3 contains 13 residues. V trimming: 0 bases; J trimming: 6 bases; junction bases outside the gene matches: 1. CDR1 is MGHDK, CDR2 SYGVNS, per germline. Written as DNA, the CDR3 is TGTGCCAGCAGTGAATACGGGGGGGCCGAGCAGTACTTC. Translated: CASSEYGGAEQYF.

This chain uses TRBV10-3 with TRBJ2-5; TRBD2 matches 10 bases. J lost 5 bases, V lost 7 bases, and 4 bases had no gene match. Germline V gives CDR1 ENHRY, CDR2 SYGVKD. The CDR3 sequence is 13 residues long. CDR3 region: CAITASGSETQYF. The CDR3 DNA sequence: TGTGCCATCACCGCTAGCGGGAGTGAGACCCAGTACTTC.

V usage is TRBV2 and J usage is TRBJ2-1, with D unclear. The germline V gene has CDR1 SNHLY and CDR2 FYNNEI. Trimming took 5 bases from V and 0 from J, leaving 8 bases between them. CDR3 length: 14 residues. CDR3 bases: TGTGCCAGCAGTTACGAGATCTCCTACAATGAGCAGTTCTTC. Protein product: CASSYEISYNEQFF.

The V gene is TRBV2, the J gene TRBJ2-2; D not resolved. With 4 bases removed from V and 4 bases from J, the gap between germline ends came to 13 bases. This CDR3 is 15 amino acids long. Germline V CDR1 and CDR2: SNHLY, FYNNEI. In DNA form, the CDR3 reads TGTGCCAGCAGTGGGTCCAGCGCCTTCACCGGGGAGCTGTTTTTT. It encodes CASSGSSAFTGELFF.

The chain recombines TRBV19 with TRBJ1-1; a possible D gene is TRBD1 (6 bases). The CDR3 consists of 14 residues. Germline V CDR1 and CDR2: LNHDA, SQIVND (reference sequence). V was cut by 9 bases and J by 1 base, with 15 bases left in between. The CDR3 reads CASVNRVGNTEAFF. The CDR3 bases are TGTGCCAGCGTTAACAGGGTGGGGAACACTGAAGCTTTCTTT.

The V and J genes are TRBV7-9 and TRBJ2-2; 7 nucleotides match TRBD1. This CDR3 is 14 amino acids long. V shed 6 bases, J shed 1 base, and the junction held 2 bases outside the gene matches. CDR1 and CDR2 from the germline V gene are SEHNR and FQNEAQ (reference sequence). Here the CDR3 DNA reads TGTGCCAGCAGGGGACAGCTGAACACCGGGGAGCTGTTTTTT. The encoded protein is CASRGQLNTGELFF.

This chain joins TRBV4-1 and TRBJ2-7; 11 nucleotides agree with TRBD2. The CDR3 extends over 18 amino acids. V shed 3 bases and J 3 bases; nucleotides not matched to a gene: 13. From germline, CDR1 is MGHRA and CDR2 YSYEKL. The CDR3: CASSHTRGLAAHFYEQYF. In DNA, the CDR3 is TGCGCCAGCAGCCACACCCGGGGACTAGCGGCACACTTCTACGAGCAGTACTTC.

The gene calls are TRBV7-2 and TRBJ2-2; TRBD2 might be the D (6 bases). Per the germline V gene, CDR1 is SGHTA and CDR2 is FQGNSA. The CDR3 is made up of 16 amino acids. V lost 0 bases and J 8 bases, leaving 16 bases between the germline ends. CDR3 DNA sequence: TGTGCCAGCAGCTTAGCGGACTACGGCACTGGTGGGGAGCTGTTTTTT. This gives the protein CASSLADYGTGGELFF.

This rearrangement joins TRBV7-3 to TRBJ1-4; D is possibly TRBD1 (5 bases). In germline, CDR1 is SGHTA, CDR2 FQGTGA. The CDR3 covers 15 residues. V was trimmed by 5 bases and J by 8 bases, leaving 18 bases between them. This CDR3 reads CASSPRAGSGEKLFF. The CDR3 DNA reads TGTGCCAGCAGCCCCCGGGCAGGGTCTGGCGAAAAACTGTTTTTT. The full variable domain, its missing parts supplied by reference TRBV7-3 and TRBJ1-4, is GAGVSQTPSNKVTEKGKYVELRCDPISGHTALYWYRQSLGQGPEFLIYFQGTGAADDSGLPNDRFFAVRPEGSVSTLKIQRTERGDSAVYLCASSPRAGSGEKLFFGSGTQLSVL.

The chain combines TRBV7-2 with TRBJ2-7; maybe TRBD1 (7 bases). V was trimmed by 4 bases and J by 1 base, leaving 11 bases between them. This CDR3 has 14 residues. Germline CDR1 is SGHTA and CDR2 is FQGNSA. The CDR3 loop reads CASSYQGGSYEQYF. The CDR3, as DNA: TGTGCCAGCAGCTATCAGGGGGGTTCCTACGAGCAGTACTTC.

There are a few counts of this clone. The genes are TRBV28 and TRBJ1-2, with a tentative D call TRBD1 (6 bases). Germline values: CDR1 MDHEN, CDR2 SYDVKM. The V and J ends lost 3 bases and 4 bases respectively, with 9 bases between them. The CDR3 loop spans 13 amino acids. In DNA, the CDR3 is TGTGCCAGCAGTTTGAGGGACATCTATGGCTACACCTTC. It codes for CASSLRDIYGYTF.

The V and J genes are TRBV6-1 and TRBJ2-1; 10 bases agree with TRBD2. The germline V gene encodes CDR1 MNHNS and CDR2 SASEGT. The length of the CDR3 is 13 residues. Losses at the gene ends were 11 bases for V and 2 bases for J; bases not matched to a gene: 3. Written as DNA, the CDR3 is TGTGCCGTTACTAGCGGGGCCTACAATGAGCAGTTCTTC. This codes for CAVTSGAYNEQFF.

The J gene is TRBJ2-3, the V gene TRBV19; TRBD2 matches at 7 bases. The CDR3 spans 15 residues. Unmatched junction bases numbered 16, after V lost 6 bases and J lost 10 bases. The germline V gene has CDR1 LNHDA and CDR2 SQIVND (reference sequence). Written as DNA, the CDR3 is TGTGCCAGTAGCCCCACGGGACCGACTAGCTTTGCGCAGTATTTT. Encoded protein: CASSPTGPTSFAQYF.

The gene calls are TRBV18 and TRBJ1-1, with 11 bases matching TRBD1. Germline V gene sequence: CDR1 KGHSH, CDR2 LQKENI. Trimming took 2 bases from V and 7 from J; bases not matched to a gene: 3. The CDR3 consists of 14 residues. CDR3 residues: CASSPGQGASEAFF. CDR3 bases: TGTGCCAGCTCACCAGGACAGGGGGCAAGTGAAGCTTTCTTT.

The CDR3 nucleotides read TGTGCCAGCAGCTTCGGGGCCCAGAGACAGGACTATGGCTACACCTTC. This gives the protein CASSFGAQRQDYGYTF. The genes are TRBV7-2 and TRBJ1-2; weak D call: TRBD1 (6 bases). The germline gives CDR1 SGHTA, CDR2 FQGNSA. This CDR3 is built from 16 residues. The V end lost 3 bases, the J end lost 3 bases, and 17 bases lay between the germline ends.

This clone turned up a few times. The chain has TRBV2 and TRBJ1-1; D is uncertain. V dropped 6 bases and J dropped 0 bases, with 14 bases sitting between them. This CDR3 spans 15 amino acids. Germline CDR1 is SNHLY and CDR2 is FYNNEI. This chain's CDR3 is CASRAAGGMNTEAFF. CDR3 nucleotide sequence: TGTGCCAGCAGGGCGGCAGGAGGCATGAACACTGAAGCTTTCTTT. The full variable domain, with the rest looked up from reference TRBV2 and TRBJ1-1, is EPEVTQTPSHQVTQMGQEVILRCVPISNHLYFYWYRQILGQKVEFLVSFYNNEISEKSEIFDDQFSVERPDGSNFTLKIRSTKLEDSAMYFCASRAAGGMNTEAFFGQGTRLTVV.

V gene TRBV27 combines with J gene TRBJ2-1; TRBD1 might be the D (6 bases). The CDR3 is made up of 17 amino acids. Trimming took off 4 bases at V and 7 bases at J, with 23 bases between the two ends. The germline gives CDR1 MNHEY, CDR2 SMNVEV (reference sequence). CDR3: CASSSKPDSQTRNEQFF. As DNA, the CDR3 is TGTGCCAGCAGTTCAAAACCGGACAGCCAGACCAGAAATGAGCAGTTCTTC.

V and J are TRBV5-6 and TRBJ2-2, with 9 bases lining up with TRBD2. Unmatched junction bases numbered 2, after V lost 2 bases and J lost 6 bases. The CDR3 consists of 14 residues. The germline CDR1 and CDR2 sequences are SGHDT and YYEEEE. The CDR3 DNA sequence: TGTGCCAGCAGCTTTATAGCGGGAGCCGGGGAGCTGTTTTTT. This encodes CASSFIAGAGELFF.

This clone was counted once. This chain links TRBV27 with TRBJ2-7; possibly TRBD2 for D (5 bases). The CDR3 totals 13 residues. The V and J ends lost 10 bases and 5 bases respectively, with 18 bases between them. Per germline, CDR1 MNHEY and CDR2 SMNVEV (reference sequence). The DNA for the CDR3 is TGTGCCACCGCCCTCGGGATAAACAACGAGCAGTACTTC. Translated, it gives CATALGINNEQYF.

This clone is a singleton in its sample. The V call is TRBV5-1, the J call TRBJ2-3, with 9 bases aligning to TRBD2. The CDR3 runs 14 residues. CDR1 SGHRS and CDR2 YFSETQ come from the germline V gene. Losses at the gene ends were 4 bases for V and 4 bases for J; bases not matched to a gene: 4. The CDR3 DNA reads as TGCGCCAGCAGCATGGGACTAGCCGCAGATACGCAGTATTTT. It specifies CASSMGLAADTQYF. Filled out from reference TRBV5-1 and TRBJ2-3, the complete variable domain reads KAGVTQTPRYLIKTRGQQVTLSCSPISGHRSVSWYQQTPGQGLQFLFEYFSETQRNKGNFPGRFSGRQFSNSRSEMNVSTLELGDSALYLCASSMGLAADTQYFGPGTRLTVL.

This clone has a single count. The rearrangement uses TRBV27 and TRBJ2-7, with a possible D match to TRBD1 (6 bases). Germline CDR1 MNHEY, CDR2 SMNVEV (reference sequence). The CDR3 has 14 amino acids. V lost 11 bases and J lost 2, with 19 bases in between. CDR3 coding DNA: TGTGCCGCAGGGGCGGTGGCTCTTCCCTACGAGCAGTACTTC. It yields the protein CAAGAVALPYEQYF.

The rearrangement joins TRBV5-8 to TRBJ1-5; TRBD1 agrees at 9 bases. The CDR3 has 16 amino acids. Per the germline V gene, CDR1 is SGHTS and CDR2 is YDEGEE. Losses at the gene ends were 4 bases for V and 4 bases for J; bases not matched to a gene: 9. In nucleotides, the CDR3 is TGTGCCAGCAGCCGTCACCGGGACAGGGTTAATCAGCCCCAGCATTTT. Its translation: CASSRHRDRVNQPQHF.

The genes are TRBV5-1 and TRBJ2-5, with D perhaps matching TRBD1 (5 bases). Per the germline V gene, CDR1 is SGHRS and CDR2 is YFSETQ. V was shortened by 3 bases and J by 5 bases, with 11 bases between the two germline ends. The CDR3 loop spans 13 amino acids. In DNA form, the CDR3 reads TGCGCCAGCAGCTCCCCAGGGATCGAGACCCAGTACTTC. Amino acid sequence: CASSSPGIETQYF.